The 21 T cell receptor beta chains given below trace back to one sample, sequenced in a study of persistence of HIV-infected CD4 T cells. Cells were stimulated with CMV-infected fibroblast lysates at 8 to 10 ug/mL. CD40L/CD69 double-negative CD45RO-high memory CD4+ T cells were collected. The libraries were made with immunoSEQ version 4 in survey mode. TCRdb's table, derived via immunoSEQ multiplex PCR, lists solely in-frame clones and lacks some. The data contain about 50,000 clones, under 85% of them singletons. The antigens these receptors bind are not known. The material sequenced was CD4+ T cells sorted from PBMCs after roughly 17-hour stimulation, taken from a patient who received antiretroviral therapy. Receptor source: an adult man with HIV who was CMV-seropositive.

The rearrangement joins TRBV24-1 to TRBJ2-2; 7 nucleotides match TRBD1. The germline gives CDR1 KGHDR, CDR2 SFDVKD. The CDR3 runs 16 residues. The trim removed 3 bases at V and 1 base at J, leaving 4 bases unmatched. The CDR3 DNA sequence: TGTGCCACCAGTGATCGAAACAGGGGGAACACCGGGGAGCTGTTTTTT. It is translated as CATSDRNRGNTGELFF.

The table lists this clone with a count of one. The rearrangement joins TRBV3-1 (or the pseudogene TRBV3-2) to TRBJ2-1; 13 bases agree with TRBD2. Germline V gene lookup returns CDR1 LGHDT and CDR2 YNNKEL (reference sequence). The CDR3 runs 17 residues. Trimming took 1 base from V and 2 from J; bases not matched to a gene: 2. CDR3 sequence: CASSQGLAGGPYNEQFF. CDR3 in DNA: TGTGCCAGCAGCCAAGGACTAGCGGGAGGTCCCTACAATGAGCAGTTCTTC.

The J gene is TRBJ1-1, the V gene TRBV7-9, with D tentatively TRBD1 (6 bases). Trimming shortened V by 2 bases and J by 11 bases, and 12 bases separated the two germline ends. The CDR3 totals 12 residues. Germline CDR1 is SEHNR and CDR2 is FQNEAQ (reference sequence). Here the CDR3 DNA reads TGTGCCAGCAGCTTATCGGGGGCGCAGGCTTTCTTT. It is translated as CASSLSGAQAFF.

The V and J genes are TRBV5-1 and TRBJ2-7, with 8 positions matching TRBD1. V trimming: 0 bases; J trimming: 2 bases; junction bases outside the gene matches: 10. The CDR3 spans 17 residues. CDR1 and CDR2 from the germline V gene are SGHRS and YFSETQ. The CDR3 DNA is TGCGCCAGCAGCTTGGGACGAGGACAGGGTCGAACCTACGAGCAGTACTTC. This translates into CASSLGRGQGRTYEQYF.

This clone appeared once. Other DNA sequences of this sample code for an identical CDR3. The rearrangement joins TRBV3-1 (or the pseudogene TRBV3-2) to TRBJ1-2; D gene ambiguous. Germline V lookup: CDR1 LGHDT, CDR2 YNNKEL (reference sequence). V was cut by 4 bases and J by 2 bases, with 8 bases left in between. The CDR3 sequence is 13 residues long. The CDR3 nucleotides read TGTGCCAGCAGCCCTGACGGGAACTATGGCTACACCTTC. Its protein product is CASSPDGNYGYTF.

This clone is a singleton in its sample. V is TRBV11-2 and J is TRBJ2-3, with 7 bases fitting TRBD2. V dropped 1 base and J dropped 4; count of bases not matched to a gene: 8. In germline, CDR1 is SGHAT, CDR2 FQNNGV. This CDR3 has 16 amino acids. The DNA for the CDR3 is TGTGCCAGCAGCTTAGGTGCGCGGACTAGGGCAGATACGCAGTATTTT. This translates into CASSLGARTRADTQYF.

V is TRBV7-8 and J is TRBJ1-1; no reliable D call. This CDR3 has 12 residues. Germline V gives CDR1 SGHVS, CDR2 FQNEAQ. Trimming shortened V by 2 bases and J by 10 bases, and 11 bases separated the two germline ends. CDR3 in amino acids: CASSLTPGGAFF. In nucleotides, the CDR3 is TGTGCCAGCAGCTTAACTCCAGGTGGAGCTTTCTTT.

By share, this clone counts as medium-sized. CDR3 loop: CASSTGQGLVAEAFF. CDR3 DNA sequence: TGTGCCAGTAGTACGGGACAGGGTCTGGTGGCTGAAGCTTTCTTT. The J gene is TRBJ1-1, the V gene TRBV19, with TRBD1 identical over 9 bases. With 4 bases clipped from V and 6 bases from J, the junction kept 9 bases outside the gene matches. Germline values: CDR1 LNHDA, CDR2 SQIVND (reference sequence). CDR3 length: 15 residues.

The J gene is TRBJ2-7, the V gene TRBV15; 9 bases line up with TRBD1. The CDR3 consists of 16 residues. Germline CDR1 is LNHNV and CDR2 is YYDKDF (reference sequence). With V trimmed by 4 bases and J by 0 bases, 7 bases remained unmatched. The CDR3 loop is CATSIGTGPSSYEQYF. The CDR3 coding sequence is TGTGCCACCAGCATAGGGACAGGGCCCAGCTCCTACGAGCAGTACTTC.

This chain joins TRBV25-1 and TRBJ1-5; D perhaps matches TRBD1 (5 bases). This CDR3 is built from 14 residues. The germline V gene encodes CDR1 MGHDK and CDR2 SYGVNS. Trimming took 6 bases from V and 3 from J, leaving 12 bases between them. CDR3 DNA sequence: TGTGCCAGCAGGGCTGGGGGGGACAATCAGCCCCAGCATTTT. This encodes CASRAGGDNQPQHF.

By proportion, this clone is medium-sized. This chain links TRBV28 with TRBJ2-1; 7 bases are shared with TRBD2. This CDR3 spans 14 amino acids. The V gene's germline CDR1 is MDHEN and CDR2 SYDVKM. V dropped 2 bases and J dropped 8; count of bases not matched to a gene: 6. CDR3 nucleotide sequence: TGTGCCAGCAGTTTAGCGGGAGTAGTAGATGAGCAGTTCTTC. Protein sequence: CASSLAGVVDEQFF.

V is TRBV5-4 and J is TRBJ1-2; no reliable D call. The CDR3 contains 14 residues. V lost 4 bases to trimming and J lost 0 bases, with 10 bases between them. Germline V CDR1 and CDR2: SGHNT, YYREEE (reference sequence). CDR3 DNA sequence: TGTGCCAGCAGCCCAACGAACCCTAACTATGGCTACACCTTC. It encodes CASSPTNPNYGYTF.

The chain employs TRBV5-4 and TRBJ1-2; D is ambiguous. The CDR3 is 13 amino acids. The V end was cut by 1 base, the J end by 10 bases, with 14 bases between. The germline CDR1 and CDR2 sequences are SGHNT and YYREEE (reference sequence). The DNA of the CDR3 is TGTGCCAGCAGCTTGTCCCCAAGTCAGGACTACACCTTC. Its translation: CASSLSPSQDYTF.

In regard to this clone: A read error may account for a junction end that differs from germline. The chain links TRBV6-1 to TRBJ2-5; D might be TRBD1 (6 bases). The CDR3 length is 14 residues. CDR1 MNHNS and CDR2 SASEGT come from the germline V gene. The CDR3 loop is CASSEAGAQGTQYF. In DNA form, the CDR3 reads TGTGCCAGCAGTGAAGCGGGGGCGCAAGGGACCCAGTACTTC.

The V call is TRBV2, the J call TRBJ1-4; possibly TRBD1 for D (6 bases). CDR3 size: 15 residues. Trimming cost V 6 bases and J 0 bases, with 11 bases left between them. The V gene's germline CDR1 is SNHLY and CDR2 FYNNEI. The CDR3 sequence: CASSEDSATNEKLFF. For the CDR3, the DNA is TGTGCCAGCAGCGAGGACAGCGCAACTAATGAAAAACTGTTTTTT. The whole variable domain, remainder taken from reference TRBV2 and TRBJ1-4, is EPEVTQTPSHQVTQMGQEVILRCVPISNHLYFYWYRQILGQKVEFLVSFYNNEISEKSEIFDDQFSVERPDGSNFTLKIRSTKLEDSAMYFCASSEDSATNEKLFFGSGTQLSVL.

This rearrangement joins TRBV27 to TRBJ1-4; the D is unclear. V lost 5 bases and J lost 7, with 17 bases in between. The CDR3 has 15 residues. Per the germline V gene, CDR1 is MNHEY and CDR2 is SMNVEV (reference sequence). CDR3 sequence reads: CASSPRTRPVEKLFF. The CDR3 DNA reads as TGTGCCAGCAGTCCACGAACCCGGCCCGTTGAAAAACTGTTTTTT.

This sequence joins TRBV7-9 and TRBJ1-2; D unresolved. The CDR3 has 14 amino acids. The germline CDR1 and CDR2 sequences are SEHNR and FQNEAQ (reference sequence). Deletions cut 6 bases from V and 0 bases from J, with 11 bases between. The CDR3 nucleotides read TGTGCCAGCAGTTTTCGAGGCACTAACTATGGCTACACCTTC. Its translation: CASSFRGTNYGYTF.

CDR3 nucleotides: TGTGCCAGCAGCGAACCCAATCAGCCCCAGCATTTT. This translates into CASSEPNQPQHF. The rearrangement joins TRBV3-1 (or the pseudogene TRBV3-2) to TRBJ1-5; D gene uncertain. CDR3 length: 12 residues. Trimming pared 5 bases from V and 3 bases from J, leaving 5 bases between. Per the germline V gene, CDR1 is LGHDT and CDR2 is YNNKEL (reference sequence).

The chain has TRBV2 and TRBJ1-5; D remains ambiguous. The V and J ends lost 3 bases and 0 bases respectively, with 12 bases between them. The CDR3 loop spans 16 amino acids. Germline V gene lookup returns CDR1 SNHLY and CDR2 FYNNEI. CDR3 loop: CASSDRSEYSNQPQHF. CDR3 coding DNA: TGTGCCAGCAGTGACAGGAGCGAGTATAGCAATCAGCCCCAGCATTTT.

The chain is built from TRBV7-2 and TRBJ2-6; 8 bases are a match to TRBD1. J gave up 0 bases and V 6 bases, and 7 bases lay outside the gene matches. The CDR3 runs 17 residues. Germline V CDR1 and CDR2: SGHTA, FQGNSA. CDR3 DNA sequence: TGTGCCAGCAGTCGCACAGGGGGTAGCTCTGGGGCCAACGTCCTGACTTTC. It translates to CASSRTGGSSGANVLTF. The complete variable domain, with remaining parts taken from reference TRBV7-2 and TRBJ2-6, reads GAGVSQSPSNKVTEKGKDVELRCDPISGHTALYWYRQSLGQGLEFLIYFQGNSAPDKSGLPSDRFSAERTGGSVSTLTIQRTQQEDSAVYLCASSRTGGSSGANVLTFGAGSRLTVL.

The gene calls are TRBV10-3 and TRBJ1-1; the D gene is possibly TRBD1 (5 bases). Germline values: CDR1 ENHRY, CDR2 SYGVKD. V gave up 7 bases and J gave up 3 bases, with 6 bases separating them. The CDR3 is made up of 11 amino acids. The CDR3 protein is CAIKGDTEAFF. In DNA form, the CDR3 reads TGTGCCATCAAAGGGGACACTGAAGCTTTCTTT.